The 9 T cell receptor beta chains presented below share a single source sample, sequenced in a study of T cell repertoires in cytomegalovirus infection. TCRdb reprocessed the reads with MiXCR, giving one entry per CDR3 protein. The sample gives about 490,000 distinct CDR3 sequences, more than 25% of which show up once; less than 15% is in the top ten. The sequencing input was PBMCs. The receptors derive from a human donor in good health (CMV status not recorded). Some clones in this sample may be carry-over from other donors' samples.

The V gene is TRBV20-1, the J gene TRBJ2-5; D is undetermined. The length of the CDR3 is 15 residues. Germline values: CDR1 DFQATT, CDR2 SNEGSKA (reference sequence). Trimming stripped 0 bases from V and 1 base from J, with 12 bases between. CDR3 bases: TGCAGTGCTAGAGATCGCGACGGACGCCAAGAGACCCAGTACTTC. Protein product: CSARDRDGRQETQYF.

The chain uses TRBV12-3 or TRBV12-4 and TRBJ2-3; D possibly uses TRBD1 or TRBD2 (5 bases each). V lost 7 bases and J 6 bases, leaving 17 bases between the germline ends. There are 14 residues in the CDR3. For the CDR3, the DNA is TGTGCCAGCACCCTCTCCGGGGCCTCTGATACGCAGTATTTT. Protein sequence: CASTLSGASDTQYF.

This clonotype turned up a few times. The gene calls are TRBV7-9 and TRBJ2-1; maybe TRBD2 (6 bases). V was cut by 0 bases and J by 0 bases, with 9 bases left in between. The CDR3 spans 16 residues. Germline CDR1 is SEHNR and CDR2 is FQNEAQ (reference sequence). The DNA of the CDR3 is TGTGCCAGCAGCTTAGCGGCGGGGCTCTCCTACAATGAGCAGTTCTTC. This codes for CASSLAAGLSYNEQFF.

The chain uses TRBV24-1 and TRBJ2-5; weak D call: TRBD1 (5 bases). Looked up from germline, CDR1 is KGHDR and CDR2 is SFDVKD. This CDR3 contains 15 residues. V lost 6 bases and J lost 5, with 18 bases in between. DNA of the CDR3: TGTGCCACCAGTTCCCCCAGGCCTGGGGCGGAGACCCAGTACTTC. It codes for CATSSPRPGAETQYF.

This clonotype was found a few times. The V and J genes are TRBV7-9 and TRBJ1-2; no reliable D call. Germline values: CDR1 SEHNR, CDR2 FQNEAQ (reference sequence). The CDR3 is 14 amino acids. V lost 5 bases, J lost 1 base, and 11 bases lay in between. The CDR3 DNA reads TGTGCCAGCAGCCCTGGGCAGATTAACTATGGCTACACCTTC. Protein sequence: CASSPGQINYGYTF.

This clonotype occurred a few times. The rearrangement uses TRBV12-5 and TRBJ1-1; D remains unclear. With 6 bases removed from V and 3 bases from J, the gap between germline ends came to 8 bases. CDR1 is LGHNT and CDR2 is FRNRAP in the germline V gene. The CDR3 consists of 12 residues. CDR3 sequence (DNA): TGTGCTAGTGGCCCGGCGGACACTGAAGCTTTCTTT. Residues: CASGPADTEAFF.

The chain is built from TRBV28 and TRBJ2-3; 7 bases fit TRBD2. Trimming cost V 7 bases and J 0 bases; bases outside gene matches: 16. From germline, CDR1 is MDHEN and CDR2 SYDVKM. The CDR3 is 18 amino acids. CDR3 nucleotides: TGTGCCAGCACCCCCTGGGGCAGAGCGGGACCTAGCACAGATACGCAGTATTTT. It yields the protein CASTPWGRAGPSTDTQYF.

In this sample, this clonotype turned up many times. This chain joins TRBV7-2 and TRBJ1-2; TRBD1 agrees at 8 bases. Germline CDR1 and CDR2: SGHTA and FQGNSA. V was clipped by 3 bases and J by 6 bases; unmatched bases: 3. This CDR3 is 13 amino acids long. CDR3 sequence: CASSLDRVDGYTF. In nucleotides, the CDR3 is TGTGCCAGCAGCTTGGACAGGGTAGATGGCTACACCTTC.

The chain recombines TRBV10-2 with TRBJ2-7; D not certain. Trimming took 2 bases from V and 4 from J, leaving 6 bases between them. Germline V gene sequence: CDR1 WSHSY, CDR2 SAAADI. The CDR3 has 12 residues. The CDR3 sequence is CASSEGSYEQYV. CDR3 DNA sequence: TGCGCCAGCAGTGAGGGGTCTTACGAGCAGTACGTC.